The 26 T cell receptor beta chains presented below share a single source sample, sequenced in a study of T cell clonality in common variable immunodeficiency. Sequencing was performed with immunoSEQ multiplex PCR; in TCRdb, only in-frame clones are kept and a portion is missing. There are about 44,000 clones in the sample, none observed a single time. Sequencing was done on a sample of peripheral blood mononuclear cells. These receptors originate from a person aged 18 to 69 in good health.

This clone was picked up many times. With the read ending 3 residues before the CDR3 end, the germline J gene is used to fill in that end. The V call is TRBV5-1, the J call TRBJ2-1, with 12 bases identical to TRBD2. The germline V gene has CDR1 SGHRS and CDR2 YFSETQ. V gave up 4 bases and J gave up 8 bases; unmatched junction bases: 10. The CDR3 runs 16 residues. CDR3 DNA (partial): TGCGCCAGCAGCCCTTCTAGCGGGGGGGCCCTCCATGAG. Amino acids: CASSPSSGGALHE. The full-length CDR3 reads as CASSPSSGGALHEQFF.

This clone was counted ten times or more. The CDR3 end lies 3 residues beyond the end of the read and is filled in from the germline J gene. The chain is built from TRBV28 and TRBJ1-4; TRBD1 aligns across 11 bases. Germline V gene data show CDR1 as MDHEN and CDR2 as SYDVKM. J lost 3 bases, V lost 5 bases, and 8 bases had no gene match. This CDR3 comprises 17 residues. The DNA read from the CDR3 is TGTGCCAGCAGTCCCCCCGGGGGACAGGGGGCTAATGAAAAA. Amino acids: CASSPPGGQGANEK. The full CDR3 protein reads CASSPPGGQGANEKLFF.

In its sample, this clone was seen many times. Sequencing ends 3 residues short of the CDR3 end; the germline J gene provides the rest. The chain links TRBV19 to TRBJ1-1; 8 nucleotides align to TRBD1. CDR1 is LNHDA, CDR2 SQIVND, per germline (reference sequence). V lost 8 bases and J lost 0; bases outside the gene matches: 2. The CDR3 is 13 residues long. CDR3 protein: CASGQGLNTEAFF. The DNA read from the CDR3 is TGTGCCAGTGGACAGGGATTGAACACTGAA.

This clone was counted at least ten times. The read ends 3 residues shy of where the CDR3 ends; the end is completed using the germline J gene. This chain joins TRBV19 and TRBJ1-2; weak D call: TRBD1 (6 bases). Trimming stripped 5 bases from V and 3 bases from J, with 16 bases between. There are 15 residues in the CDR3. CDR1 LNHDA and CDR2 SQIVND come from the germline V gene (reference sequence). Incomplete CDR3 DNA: TGTGCCAGTAGTCCCCTTGTGGGGGCAGACTATGGC. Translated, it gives CASSPLVGADYG. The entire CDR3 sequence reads CASSPLVGADYGYTF. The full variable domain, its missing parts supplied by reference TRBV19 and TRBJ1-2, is DGGITQSPKYLFRKEGQNVTLSCEQNLNHDAMYWYRQDPGQGLRLIYYSQIVNDFQKGDIAEGYSVSREKKESFPLTVTSAQKNPTAFYLCASSPLVGADYGYTFGSGTRLTVV.

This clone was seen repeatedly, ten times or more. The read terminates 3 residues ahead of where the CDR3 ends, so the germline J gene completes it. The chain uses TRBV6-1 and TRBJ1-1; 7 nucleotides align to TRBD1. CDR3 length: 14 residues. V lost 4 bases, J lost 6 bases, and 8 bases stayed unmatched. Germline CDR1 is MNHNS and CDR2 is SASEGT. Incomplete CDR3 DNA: TGTGCCAGCAGTGCAAGTACAGGGGCGGCTGAA. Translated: CASSASTGAAE. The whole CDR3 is CASSASTGAAEAFF.

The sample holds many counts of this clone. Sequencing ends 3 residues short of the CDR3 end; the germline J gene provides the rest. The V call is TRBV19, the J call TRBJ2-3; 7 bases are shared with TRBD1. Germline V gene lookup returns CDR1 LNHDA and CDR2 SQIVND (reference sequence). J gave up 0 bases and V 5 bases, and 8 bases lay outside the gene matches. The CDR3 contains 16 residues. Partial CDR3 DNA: TGTGCCAGTAGTCCAAAGACAGGGATTAGCACAGATACG. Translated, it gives CASSPKTGISTDT. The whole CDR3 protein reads CASSPKTGISTDTQYF.

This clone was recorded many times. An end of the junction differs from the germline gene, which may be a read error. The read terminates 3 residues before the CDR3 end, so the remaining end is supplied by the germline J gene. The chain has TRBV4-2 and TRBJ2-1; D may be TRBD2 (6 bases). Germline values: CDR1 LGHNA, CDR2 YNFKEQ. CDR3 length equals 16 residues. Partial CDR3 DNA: TGCGCCAGCAGCCAAGATCTTGGGGGGTCCTACAATGAG. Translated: CASSQDLGGSYNE. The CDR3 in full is CASSQDLGGSYNEQFF.

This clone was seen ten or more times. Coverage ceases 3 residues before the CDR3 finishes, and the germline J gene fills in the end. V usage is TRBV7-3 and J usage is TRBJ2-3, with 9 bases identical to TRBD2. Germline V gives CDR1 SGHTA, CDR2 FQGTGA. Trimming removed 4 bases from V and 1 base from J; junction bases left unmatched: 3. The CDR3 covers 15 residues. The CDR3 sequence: CASSSLAGRTDTQYF. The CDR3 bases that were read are TGTGCCAGCAGCTCCCTAGCGGGACGCACAGATACG.

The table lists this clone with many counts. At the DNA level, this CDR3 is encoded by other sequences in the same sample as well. CDR3 protein: CASSLVVTEAFF. The sequenced part of the CDR3 DNA is TGTGCCAGCAGCCTGGTAGTGACTGAA. The chain links TRBV7-9 to TRBJ1-1; D is undetermined. The missing CDR3 end, 3 residues past where the read stops, is filled in from the germline J gene. This CDR3 comprises 12 residues. Deletions cut 5 bases from V and 5 bases from J, with 9 bases between. Per germline, CDR1 SEHNR and CDR2 FQNEAQ (reference sequence).

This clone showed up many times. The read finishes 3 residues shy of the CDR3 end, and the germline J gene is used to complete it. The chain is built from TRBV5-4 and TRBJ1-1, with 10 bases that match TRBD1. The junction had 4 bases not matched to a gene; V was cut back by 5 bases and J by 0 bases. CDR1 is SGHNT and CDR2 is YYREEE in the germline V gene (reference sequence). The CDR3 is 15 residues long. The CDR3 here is CASRTGGAMNTEAFF. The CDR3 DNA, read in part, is TGTGCCAGCAGGACAGGGGGCGCCATGAACACTGAA.

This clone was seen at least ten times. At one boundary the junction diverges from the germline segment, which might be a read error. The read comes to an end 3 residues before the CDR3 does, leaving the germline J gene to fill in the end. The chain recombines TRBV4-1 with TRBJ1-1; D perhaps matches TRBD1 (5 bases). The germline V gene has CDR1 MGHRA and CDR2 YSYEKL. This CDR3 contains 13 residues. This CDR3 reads CTSSQDSGSEAFF. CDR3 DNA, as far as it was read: TGCACCAGCAGCCAAGATTCAGGGAGTGAA.

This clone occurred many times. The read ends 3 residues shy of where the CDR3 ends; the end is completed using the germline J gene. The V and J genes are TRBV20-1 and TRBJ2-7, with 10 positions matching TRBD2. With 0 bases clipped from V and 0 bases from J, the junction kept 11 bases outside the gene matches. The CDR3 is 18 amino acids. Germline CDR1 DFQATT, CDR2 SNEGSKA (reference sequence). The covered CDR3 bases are TGCAGTGCTAGAGATCGGATGAGGACTAGCGGAGCCTCCTACGAG. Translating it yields CSARDRMRTSGASYE. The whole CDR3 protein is CSARDRMRTSGASYEQYF.

CDR3 in amino acids: CASSPPPTGTEAFF. The CDR3 DNA, read in part, is TGTGCCAGCAGCCCCCCCCCGACGGGCACTGAA. The J gene is TRBJ1-1, the V gene TRBV11-2; D gene unclear. The read ends 3 residues early relative to the CDR3; the germline J gene fills the gap. Germline V gene lookup returns CDR1 SGHAT and CDR2 FQNNGV. Trimming removed 5 bases at V and 4 bases at J, with 14 bases between. The length of the CDR3 is 14 residues.

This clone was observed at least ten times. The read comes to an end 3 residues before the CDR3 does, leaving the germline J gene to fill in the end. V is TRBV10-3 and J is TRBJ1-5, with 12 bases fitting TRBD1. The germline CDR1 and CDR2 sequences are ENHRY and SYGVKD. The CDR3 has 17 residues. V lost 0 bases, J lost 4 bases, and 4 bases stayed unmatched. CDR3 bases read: TGTGCCATCAGTGAGTCGAGGGACAGGGGGCGGAATCAGCCC. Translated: CAISESRDRGRNQP. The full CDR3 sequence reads CAISESRDRGRNQPQHF.

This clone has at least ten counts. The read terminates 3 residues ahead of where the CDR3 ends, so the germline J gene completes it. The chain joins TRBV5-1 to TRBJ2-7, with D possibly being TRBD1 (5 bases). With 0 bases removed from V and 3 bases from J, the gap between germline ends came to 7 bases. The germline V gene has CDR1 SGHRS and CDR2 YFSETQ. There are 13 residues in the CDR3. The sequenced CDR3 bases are TGCGCCAGCAGCTTGGTACAGGACTACGAG. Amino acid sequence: CASSLVQDYE. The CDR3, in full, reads CASSLVQDYEQYF. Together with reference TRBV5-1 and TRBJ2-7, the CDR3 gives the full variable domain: KAGVTQTPRYLIKTRGQQVTLSCSPISGHRSVSWYQQTPGQGLQFLFEYFSETQRNKGNFPGRFSGRQFSNSRSEMNVSTLELGDSALYLCASSLVQDYEQYFGPGTRLTVT.

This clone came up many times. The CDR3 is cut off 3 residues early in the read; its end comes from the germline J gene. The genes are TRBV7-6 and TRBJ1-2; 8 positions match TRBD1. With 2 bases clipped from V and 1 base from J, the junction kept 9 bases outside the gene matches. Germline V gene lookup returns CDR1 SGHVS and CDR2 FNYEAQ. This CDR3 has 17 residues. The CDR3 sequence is CASSLHGQGIFNYGYTF. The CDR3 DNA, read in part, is TGTGCCAGCAGCTTACATGGACAGGGAATATTTAACTATGGC.

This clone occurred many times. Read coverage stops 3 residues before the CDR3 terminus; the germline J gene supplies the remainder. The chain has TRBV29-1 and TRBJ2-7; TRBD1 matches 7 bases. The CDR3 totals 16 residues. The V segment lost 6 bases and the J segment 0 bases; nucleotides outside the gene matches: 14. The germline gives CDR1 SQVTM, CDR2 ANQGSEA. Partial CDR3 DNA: TGCAGCGTGACAGAACGGACAGGCCGGAGCTCCTACGAG. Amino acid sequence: CSVTERTGRSSYE. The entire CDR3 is CSVTERTGRSSYEQYF.

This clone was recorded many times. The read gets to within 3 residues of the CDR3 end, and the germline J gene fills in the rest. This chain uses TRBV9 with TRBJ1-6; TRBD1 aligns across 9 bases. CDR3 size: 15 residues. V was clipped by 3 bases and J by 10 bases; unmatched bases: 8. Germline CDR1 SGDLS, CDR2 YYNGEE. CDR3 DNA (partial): TGTGCCAGCAGCGACCGGGACAGGGTTGGATCACCC. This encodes CASSDRDRVGSP. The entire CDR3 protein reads CASSDRDRVGSPLHF.

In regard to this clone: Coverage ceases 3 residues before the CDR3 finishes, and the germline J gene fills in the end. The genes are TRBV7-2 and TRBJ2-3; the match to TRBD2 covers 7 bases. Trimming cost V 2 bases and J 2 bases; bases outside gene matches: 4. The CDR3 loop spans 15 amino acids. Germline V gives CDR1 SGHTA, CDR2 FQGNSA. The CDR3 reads CASSLQAGITDTQYF. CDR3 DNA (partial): TGTGCCAGCAGCTTACAAGCGGGGATCACAGATACG.

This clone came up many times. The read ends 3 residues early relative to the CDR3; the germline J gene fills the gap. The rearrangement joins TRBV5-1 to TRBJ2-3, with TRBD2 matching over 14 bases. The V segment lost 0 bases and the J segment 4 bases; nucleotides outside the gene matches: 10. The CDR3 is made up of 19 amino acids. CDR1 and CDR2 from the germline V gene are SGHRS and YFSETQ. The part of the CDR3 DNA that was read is TGCGCCAGCAGCTTGGTACCTAGACGACTAGCGGGAGGGCCAGATACG. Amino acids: CASSLVPRRLAGGPDT. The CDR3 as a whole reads CASSLVPRRLAGGPDTQYF.

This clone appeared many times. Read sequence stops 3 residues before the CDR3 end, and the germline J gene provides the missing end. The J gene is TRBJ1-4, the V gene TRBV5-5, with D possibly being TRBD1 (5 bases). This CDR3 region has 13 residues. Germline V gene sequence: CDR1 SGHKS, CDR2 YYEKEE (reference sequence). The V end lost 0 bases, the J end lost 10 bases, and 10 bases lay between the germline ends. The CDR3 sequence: CASSLGTMGKLFF. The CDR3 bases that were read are TGTGCCAGCAGCTTGGGGACAATGGGAAAA. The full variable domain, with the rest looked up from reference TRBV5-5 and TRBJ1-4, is DAGVTQSPTHLIKTRGQQVTLRCSPISGHKSVSWYQQVLGQGPQFIFQYYEKEERGRGNFPDRFSARQFPNYSSELNVNALLLGDSALYLCASSLGTMGKLFFGSGTQLSVL.

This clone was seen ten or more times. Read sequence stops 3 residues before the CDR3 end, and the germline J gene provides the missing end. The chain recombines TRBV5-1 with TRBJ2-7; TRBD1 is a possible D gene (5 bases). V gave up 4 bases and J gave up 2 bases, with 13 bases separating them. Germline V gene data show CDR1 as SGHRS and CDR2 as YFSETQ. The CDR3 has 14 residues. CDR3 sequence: CASSPGPATYEQYF. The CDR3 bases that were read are TGCGCCAGCAGCCCAGGGCCAGCTACCTACGAG.

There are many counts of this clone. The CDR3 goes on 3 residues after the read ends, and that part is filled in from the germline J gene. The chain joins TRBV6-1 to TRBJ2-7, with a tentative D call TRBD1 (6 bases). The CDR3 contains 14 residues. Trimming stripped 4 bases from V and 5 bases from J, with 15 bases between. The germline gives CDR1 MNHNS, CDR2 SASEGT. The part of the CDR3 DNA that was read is TGTGCCAGCAGTGTAGGCAGGGGCTGGAACGAG. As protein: CASSVGRGWNE. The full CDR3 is CASSVGRGWNEQYF.

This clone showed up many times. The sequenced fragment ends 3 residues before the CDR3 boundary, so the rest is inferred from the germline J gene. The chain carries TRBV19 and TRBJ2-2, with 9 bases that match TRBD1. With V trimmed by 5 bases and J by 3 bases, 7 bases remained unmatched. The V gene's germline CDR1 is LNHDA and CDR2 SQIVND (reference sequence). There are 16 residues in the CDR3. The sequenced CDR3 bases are TGTGCCAGTAGTCCTAGGACAGGGGTAGACACCGGGGAG. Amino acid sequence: CASSPRTGVDTGE. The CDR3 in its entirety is CASSPRTGVDTGELFF.

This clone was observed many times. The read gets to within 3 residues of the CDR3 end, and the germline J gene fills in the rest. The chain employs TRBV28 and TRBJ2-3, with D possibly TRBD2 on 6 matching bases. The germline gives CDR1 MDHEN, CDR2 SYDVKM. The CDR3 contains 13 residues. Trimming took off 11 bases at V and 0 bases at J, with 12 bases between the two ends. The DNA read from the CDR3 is TGTGCCGGATCTAGCGTTAGCACAGATACG. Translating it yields CAGSSVSTDT. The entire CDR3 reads CAGSSVSTDTQYF.

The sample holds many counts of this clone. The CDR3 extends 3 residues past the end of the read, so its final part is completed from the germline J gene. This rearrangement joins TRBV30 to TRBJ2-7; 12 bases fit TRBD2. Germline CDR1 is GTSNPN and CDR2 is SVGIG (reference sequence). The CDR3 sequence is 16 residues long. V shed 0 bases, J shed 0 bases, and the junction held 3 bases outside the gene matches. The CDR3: CAWSVGTSGLSYEQYF. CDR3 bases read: TGTGCCTGGAGTGTAGGGACTAGCGGGCTCTCCTACGAG.